Sequencing of this TCR beta chain was carried out in a study of blood T cell repertoires in COVID-19. Study summary: Samples representing acute and convalescent COVID-19 were sourced from the United States, Italy and Spain. The analysed material was cDNA or gDNA that came from T cells, B-cell-depleted T cells, or PBMCs.

The germline gives CDR1 SGHNT, CDR2 YENEEA. Trimming cost V 5 bases and J 1 base; bases outside gene matches: 4. This CDR3 is built from 15 residues. Original analysis: How many nucleated cells were present was estimated from reference gene primer amplification. Assay used: immunoSEQ multiplex PCR; TCRdb lists only in-frame clones, some missing. V, J and clone size derive from that table, while D and trimming were established from the DNA sequence. The table records around 250,000 clones, 65% to 85% of them present only once. The chain links TRBV11-3 to TRBJ2-5; 10 bases are shared with TRBD2. Sequences were obtained from peripheral blood. This TCR was sampled from a man in his forties or fifties with active or convalescent COVID-19. The CDR3 DNA sequence: TGTGCCAGCAGCAGACGGACTAGCGGCCAAGAGACCCAGTACTTC. Translated, it gives CASSRRTSGQETQYF. Using reference TRBV11-3 and TRBJ2-5 for the parts outside the CDR3, the full variable domain is EAGVVQSPRYKIIEKKQPVAFWCNPISGHNTLYWYLQNLGQGPELLIRYENEEAVDDSQLPKDRFSAERLKGVDSTLKIQPAELGDSAVYLCASSRRTSGQETQYFGPGTRLLVL.